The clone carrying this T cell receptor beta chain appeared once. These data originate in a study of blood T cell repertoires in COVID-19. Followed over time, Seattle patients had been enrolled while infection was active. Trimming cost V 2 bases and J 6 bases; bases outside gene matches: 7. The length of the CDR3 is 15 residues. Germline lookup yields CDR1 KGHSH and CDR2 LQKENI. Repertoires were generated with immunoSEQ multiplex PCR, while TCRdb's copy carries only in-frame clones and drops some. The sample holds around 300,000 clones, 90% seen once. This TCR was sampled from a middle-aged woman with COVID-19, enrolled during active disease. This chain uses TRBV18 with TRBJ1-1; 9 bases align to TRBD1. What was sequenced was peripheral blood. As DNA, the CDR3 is TGTGCCAGCTCACCAAGAACAGGGGGCTGGGCTGAAGCTTTCTTT. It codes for CASSPRTGGWAEAFF.